What follows describes a single T cell receptor beta chain. CDR3 length: 14 amino acids. The V gene end was trimmed by 2 bases and the J gene end by 7 bases; junction bases not matched to a gene: 7. Germline CDR1 GTSNPN, CDR2 SVGIG (reference sequence). The repertoire was sequenced with immunoSEQ multiplex PCR; TCRdb's copy has only in-frame clones and lacks some. The table has about 770,000 clones, roughly 72% seen once. The record originates from a study of shared clonotypes between healthy human individuals. Study at large: The composition of the donors was a couple of women and a few men aged 18 to 49. A donor's plate count was three for CD4 naive and three for CD4 memory; CD8 naive had two and CD8 memory one.

The gene calls are TRBV30 and TRBJ2-2; TRBD2 matches 7 bases. Source material: memory CD4+ T cells sorted from blood. Regarding subset: CD45RA-negative fraction. The receptor comes from a woman aged 25 to 45 in good health. In DNA form, the CDR3 reads TGTGCCTGGAGTAGGACCCTAGCGGACGGGGAGCTGTTTTTT. Translated: CAWSRTLADGELFF. The variable domain in full, with the rest retrieved from reference TRBV30 and TRBJ2-2, is SQTIHQWPATLVQPVGSPLSLECTVEGTSNPNLYWYRQAAGRGLQLLFYSVGIGQISSEVPQNLSASRPQDRQFILSSKKLLLSDSGFYLCAWSRTLADGELFFGEGSRLTVL.